This T cell receptor beta chain appears in the sequencing data of a study of shared clonotypes between healthy human individuals. CDR3 length: 16 amino acids. The ends lost 4 bases at V and 8 bases at J; junction bases unmatched: 5. Per the germline V gene, CDR1 is MDHEN and CDR2 is SYDVKM. Sorted-subset replicate PCRs used 150 to 200 ng of genomic DNA. This amount corresponded to about 30,000 T cell genomes. The table came from immunoSEQ multiplex PCR; TCRdb's copy has only in-frame clones and leaves some out. The profile covers some 2,000,000 clones, with approximately 96% appearing a single time and roughly 0.13% taken by the ten largest.

This sequence was found in a man aged 18 to 30 in good health. The rearrangement uses TRBV28 and TRBJ2-1, with TRBD2 identical over 16 bases. Sequencing was performed on naive CD4+ T cells sorted from blood. Documented subset: CD45RA+ positively selected. CDR3 in DNA: TGTGCCAGCAGTTCGGGACTAGCGGGGGGGTTTGATGAGCAGTTCTTC. Protein product: CASSSGLAGGFDEQFF.